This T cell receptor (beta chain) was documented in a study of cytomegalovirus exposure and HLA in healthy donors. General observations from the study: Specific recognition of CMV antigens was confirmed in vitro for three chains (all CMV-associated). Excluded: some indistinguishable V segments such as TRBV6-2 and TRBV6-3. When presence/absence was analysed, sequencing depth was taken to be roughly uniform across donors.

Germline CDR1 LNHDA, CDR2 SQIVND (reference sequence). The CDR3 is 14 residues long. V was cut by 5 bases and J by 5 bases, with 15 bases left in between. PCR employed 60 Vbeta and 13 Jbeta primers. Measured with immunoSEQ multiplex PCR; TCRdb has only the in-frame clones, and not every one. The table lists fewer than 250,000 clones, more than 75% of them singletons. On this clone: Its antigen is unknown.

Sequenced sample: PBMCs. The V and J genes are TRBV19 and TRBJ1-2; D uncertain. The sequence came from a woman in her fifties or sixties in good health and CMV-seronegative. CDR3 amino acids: CASSASGLSYGYTF. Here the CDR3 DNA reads TGTGCCAGTAGTGCCTCCGGACTTTCTTATGGCTACACCTTC.